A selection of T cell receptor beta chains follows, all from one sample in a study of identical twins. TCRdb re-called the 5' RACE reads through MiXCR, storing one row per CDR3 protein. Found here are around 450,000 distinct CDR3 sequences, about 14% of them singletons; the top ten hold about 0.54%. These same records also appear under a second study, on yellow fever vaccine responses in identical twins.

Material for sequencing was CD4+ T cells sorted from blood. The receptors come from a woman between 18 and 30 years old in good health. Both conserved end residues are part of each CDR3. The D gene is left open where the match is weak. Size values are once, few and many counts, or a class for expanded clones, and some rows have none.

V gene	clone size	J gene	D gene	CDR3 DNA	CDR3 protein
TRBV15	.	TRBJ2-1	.	TGTGCCACCAGCAGAGGAACCCGAGGGGATGAGCAGTTCTTC	CATSRGTRGDEQFF
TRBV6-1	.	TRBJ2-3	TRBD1	TGTGCCAGCCGTGGGGACAGGTTCACAGATACGCAGTATTTT	CASRGDRFTDTQYF
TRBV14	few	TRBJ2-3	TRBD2	TGTGCCAGCGGCGTAGCGGGGGGCCCAGATACGCAGTATTTT	CASGVAGGPDTQYF
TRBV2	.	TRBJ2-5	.	TGTGCCAGCAGTCCGGAGGGGGGTAGAGAGACCCAGTACTTC	CASSPEGGRETQYF
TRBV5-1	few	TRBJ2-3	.	TGCGCCAGCAGTAAGGGGGGAGGCCCAGATACGCAGTATTTT	CASSKGGGPDTQYF
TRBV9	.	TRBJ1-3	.	TGTGCCAGCGGACACCTTGGAAACACCATATATTTT	CASGHLGNTIYF
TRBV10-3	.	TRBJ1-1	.	TGTGCCATCAGTGGACAGGTGGACACTGAAGCTTTCTTT	CAISGQVDTEAFF
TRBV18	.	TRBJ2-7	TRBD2	TGTGCCAGCTCACCTCTTGGGCGGGAGGAATACGAGCAGTACTTC	CASSPLGREEYEQYF
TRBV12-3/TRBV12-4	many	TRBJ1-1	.	TGTGCCAGCAGTTTTAGGGAGGGAGGGGCTGAAGCTTTCTTT	CASSFREGGAEAFF
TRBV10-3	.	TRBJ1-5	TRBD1	TGTGCCATCAACGACAGGGGGCATCAGCCCCAGCATTTT	CAINDRGHQPQHF
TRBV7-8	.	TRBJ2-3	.	TGTGCCAGCCACAAAACTACTAGGGCAGATACGCAGTATTTT	CASHKTTRADTQYF
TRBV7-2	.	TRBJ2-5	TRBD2	TGTGCCAGCAGCTTAGTGGGACTAGCGGGAGGTGGCACCCAGTACTTC	CASSLVGLAGGGTQYF
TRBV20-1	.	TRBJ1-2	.	TGCAGTGCTAGAGAGTCCCTAGGGCGGGCTAACTATGGCTACACCTTC	CSARESLGRANYGYTF
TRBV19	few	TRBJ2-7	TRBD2	TGTGCCAGCGGACTAGCGGGGAAATACGAGCAGTACTTC	CASGLAGKYEQYF